This TCR beta chain originates from a study of shared clonotypes between healthy human individuals. Study-wide background: Per donor, CD8 memory used one plate, CD8 naive used two, CD4 memory used three and CD4 naive used three.

A remark on this clone: Its antigen remains unidentified. Other DNA sequences in this sample translate to the same CDR3.

Using immunoSEQ multiplex PCR, the repertoire was profiled, and TCRdb retains in-frame clones only, with some absent. The sample lists some 2,500,000 clones; 85% to 95% were seen once. The study's findings and limits: Approximately 4.6% of naive CD4 clonotypes were common to a few donors. Clonotypes shared by all four donors outscored non-shared clonotypes in generation probability.

Germline loops: CDR1 KGHSH, CDR2 LQKENI. V was pared by 0 bases and J by 0 bases, with 9 bases between. The CDR3 length is 16 residues. The sequencing input was naive CD4+ T cells from PBMCs. Documented subset: CD45RA+ positively selected. The receptor's source is a man aged 18 to 30 in good health. Some clones in this sample may be carry-over from other donors' samples. The chain couples TRBV18 to TRBJ2-1; D might be TRBD2 (6 bases). CDR3 amino acids: CASSPPGGSSYNEQFF. Here the CDR3 DNA reads TGTGCCAGCTCACCACCGGGGGGAAGCTCCTACAATGAGCAGTTCTTC.